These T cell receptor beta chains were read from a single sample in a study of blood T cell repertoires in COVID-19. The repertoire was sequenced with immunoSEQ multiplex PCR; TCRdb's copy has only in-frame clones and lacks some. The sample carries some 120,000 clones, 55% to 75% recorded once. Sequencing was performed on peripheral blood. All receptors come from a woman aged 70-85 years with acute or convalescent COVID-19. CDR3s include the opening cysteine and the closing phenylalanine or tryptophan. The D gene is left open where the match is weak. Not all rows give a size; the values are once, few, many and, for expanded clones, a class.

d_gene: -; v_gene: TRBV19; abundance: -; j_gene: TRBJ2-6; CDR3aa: CASRELQSSGANVLTF; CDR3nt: TGTGCCAGCAGGGAATTACAGAGCTCTGGGGCCAACGTCCTGACTTTC
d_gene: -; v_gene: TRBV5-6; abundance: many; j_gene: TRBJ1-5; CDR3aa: CASSPGGLNQPQHF; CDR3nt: TGTGCCAGCAGCCCAGGAGGCCTCAATCAGCCCCAGCATTTT
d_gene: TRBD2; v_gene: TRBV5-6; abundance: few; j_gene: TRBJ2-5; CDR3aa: CASSFTSVKETQYF; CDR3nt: TGTGCCAGCAGCTTTACTAGCGTTAAAGAGACCCAGTACTTC
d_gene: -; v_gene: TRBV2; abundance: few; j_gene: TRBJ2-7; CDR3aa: CASRTRFSYEQYF; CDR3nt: TGTGCCAGCAGGACCAGGTTCTCCTACGAGCAGTACTTC
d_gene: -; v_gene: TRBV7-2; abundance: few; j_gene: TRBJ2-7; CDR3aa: CASSLVSGPSYEQYF; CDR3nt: TGTGCCAGCAGCTTAGTGAGCGGGCCCTCCTACGAGCAGTACTTC
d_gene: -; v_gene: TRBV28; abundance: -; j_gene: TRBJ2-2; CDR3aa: CATQQASTGELFF; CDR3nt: TGTGCCACCCAGCAAGCGAGCACCGGGGAGCTGTTTTTT
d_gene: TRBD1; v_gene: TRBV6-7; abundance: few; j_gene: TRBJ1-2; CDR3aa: CASSLRTGLYGYTF; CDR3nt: TGTGCCAGCAGTCTCCGGACAGGTTTATATGGCTACACCTTC
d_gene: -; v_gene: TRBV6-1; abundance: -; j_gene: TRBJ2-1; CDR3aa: CASSEGSGAYNEQFF; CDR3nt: TGTGCCAGCAGTGAAGGGTCAGGGGCCTACAATGAGCAGTTCTTC
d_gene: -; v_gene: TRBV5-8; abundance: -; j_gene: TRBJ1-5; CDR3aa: CASSPRGQPQHF; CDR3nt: TGTGCCAGCAGCCCACGGGGACAGCCCCAGCATTTT
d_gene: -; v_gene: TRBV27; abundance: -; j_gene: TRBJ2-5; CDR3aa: CASGSGGGTETQYF; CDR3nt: TGTGCCAGCGGCTCAGGGGGAGGCACAGAGACCCAGTACTTC
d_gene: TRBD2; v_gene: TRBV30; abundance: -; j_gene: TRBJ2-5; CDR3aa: CAWSVGAGGQETQYF; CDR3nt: TGTGCCTGGAGTGTAGGGGCGGGAGGGCAAGAGACCCAGTACTTC
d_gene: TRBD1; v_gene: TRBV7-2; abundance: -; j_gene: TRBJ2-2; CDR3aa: CASSLARTGIAGELFF; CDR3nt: TGTGCCAGCAGCCTCGCGCGGACAGGGATTGCCGGGGAGCTGTTTTTT
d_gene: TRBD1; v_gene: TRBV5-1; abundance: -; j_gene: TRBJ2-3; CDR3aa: CASSGQGRDTQYF; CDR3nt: TGCGCCAGCAGCGGACAGGGGAGAGATACGCAGTATTTT
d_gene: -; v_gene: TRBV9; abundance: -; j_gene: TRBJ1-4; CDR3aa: CASSARNEANEKLFF; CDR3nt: TGTGCCAGCAGCGCCAGAAATGAGGCTAATGAAAAACTGTTTTTT
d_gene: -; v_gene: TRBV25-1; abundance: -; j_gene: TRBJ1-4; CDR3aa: CASRLDSNEKLFF; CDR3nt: TGTGCCAGCAGGCTCGACAGTAATGAAAAACTGTTTTTT
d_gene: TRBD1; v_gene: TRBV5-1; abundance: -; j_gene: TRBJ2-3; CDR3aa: CASSKDRTTDTQYF; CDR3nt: TGCGCCAGCAGCAAGGACAGGACCACAGATACGCAGTATTTT
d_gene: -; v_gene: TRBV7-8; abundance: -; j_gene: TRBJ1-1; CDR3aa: CASISSYTEAFF; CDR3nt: TGTGCCAGCATTTCTTCGTACACTGAAGCTTTCTTT
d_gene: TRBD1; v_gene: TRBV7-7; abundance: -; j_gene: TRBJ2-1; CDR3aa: CASSPGTDQYNEQFF; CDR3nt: TGTGCCAGCAGCCCCGGGACAGACCAATACAATGAGCAGTTCTTC
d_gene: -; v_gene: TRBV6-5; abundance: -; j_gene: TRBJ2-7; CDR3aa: CATYRTNLYEQYF; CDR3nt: TGTGCCACCTATAGGACAAATTTATACGAGCAGTACTTC